The 5 T cell receptor beta chains presented below share a single source sample, sequenced in a study of cytotoxic CD8 clonotypes in ibrutinib-treated CLL. Sequenced by immunoSEQ multiplex PCR; TCRdb stores in-frame clones only, minus some. The sample includes approximately 100,000 clones, 70% to 80% of them seen just once. The material sequenced was PBMCs, taken after 12 months of ibrutinib treatment. The receptor set was obtained from a human donor with chronic lymphocytic leukemia.

This clone has a single count. The junction shows a germline mismatch at one end, possibly a read error. The genes are TRBV6-6 and TRBJ1-2; no firm D call. The CDR3 is 13 residues long. Looked up from germline, CDR1 is MNHNY and CDR2 is SVGAGI (reference sequence). The CDR3 DNA reads as TGTGCCAGCAGTGACTCTGTACGCTATGGCTACACCTTC. This codes for CASSDSVRYGYTF.

The V gene is TRBV5-4, the J gene TRBJ1-4; the match to TRBD1 covers 7 bases. CDR3 length: 17 residues. CDR1 is SGHNT and CDR2 is YYREEE in the germline V gene (reference sequence). Germline trimming cut 0 bases from V and 8 bases from J; bases unmatched to any gene: 13. The CDR3 region is CASSLEGTVAGREKLFF. The CDR3 DNA sequence: TGTGCCAGCAGCTTGGAGGGGACAGTGGCCGGGAGGGAAAAACTGTTTTTT.

The chain links TRBV7-3 to TRBJ1-1, with D tentatively TRBD1 (6 bases). CDR3 length: 13 residues. V shed 5 bases and J shed 1 base, with 8 bases lying between them. Germline V lookup: CDR1 SGHTA, CDR2 FQGTGA. Written as DNA, the CDR3 is TGTGCCAGCAGCGCACAGGGGAACACTGAAGCTTTCTTT. This translates into CASSAQGNTEAFF.

The gene calls are TRBV5-1 and TRBJ2-7; D is perhaps TRBD2 (5 bases). Per the germline V gene, CDR1 is SGHRS and CDR2 is YFSETQ. Deletions cut 2 bases from V and 7 bases from J, with 16 bases between. This CDR3 region has 14 residues. Here the CDR3 reads CASSFTQVTGEQYF. CDR3 sequence (DNA): TGCGCCAGCAGCTTTACCCAGGTTACGGGGGAGCAGTACTTC.

CDR3 sequence (DNA): TGTGCCAGCTCACCAGCGACAGATACGCAGTATTTT. As protein: CASSPATDTQYF. The chain combines TRBV18 with TRBJ2-3; D is unresolved. The CDR3 is 12 residues long. Germline V gene sequence: CDR1 KGHSH, CDR2 LQKENI. Trimming took 2 bases from V and 3 from J, leaving 3 bases between them.